This T cell receptor beta chain was sequenced in a study of identical twins. Study-wide results and limits: Clonotypes of the beta chain that were abundant in cord blood carried fewer insertions (memory repertoires showed none). Cross-sectional statistics underpinned the conclusions; the same donors were not followed. Low generation probability was overrepresented in out-of-frame alpha sequences shared by twins.

A word on this clonotype: What it binds is not known.

Germline assignment: CDR1 SGHDN and CDR2 FVKESK. The junction had 8 bases not matched to a gene; V was cut back by 4 bases and J by 0 bases. This CDR3 spans 16 amino acids. A universal primer site came from template switching; cDNA carried unique molecular identifiers. TCRdb used MiXCR to reprocess the 5' RACE reads, holding one entry per CDR3 protein. The sample carries fewer than 250,000 distinct CDR3 sequences, about 7% recorded once. Separately, the same data were catalogued under a study of yellow fever vaccine responses in identical twins.

This TCR was recovered from a woman aged 18-29 years in good health. This sequence joins TRBV14 and TRBJ2-7, with 8 bases aligning to TRBD1. The source material was memory (CD45RO+) T cells sorted from blood. The CDR3 loop is CASSPTGTGFSYEQYF. The CDR3 bases are TGTGCCAGCAGCCCAACCGGGACAGGCTTCTCCTACGAGCAGTACTTC.